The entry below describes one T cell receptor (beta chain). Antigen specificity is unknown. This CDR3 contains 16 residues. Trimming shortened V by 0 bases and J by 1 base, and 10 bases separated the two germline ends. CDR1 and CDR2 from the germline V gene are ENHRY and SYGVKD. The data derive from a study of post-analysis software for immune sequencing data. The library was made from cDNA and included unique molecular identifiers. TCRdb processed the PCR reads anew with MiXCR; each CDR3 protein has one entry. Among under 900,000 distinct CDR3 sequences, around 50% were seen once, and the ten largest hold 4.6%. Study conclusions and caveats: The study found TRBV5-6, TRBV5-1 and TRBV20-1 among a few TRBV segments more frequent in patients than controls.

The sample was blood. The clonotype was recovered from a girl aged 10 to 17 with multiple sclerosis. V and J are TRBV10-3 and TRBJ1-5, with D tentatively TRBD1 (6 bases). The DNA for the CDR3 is TGTGCCATCAGTGAGTCGGCAGGGGCGAGCAATCAGCCCCAGCATTTT. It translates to CAISESAGASNQPQHF.